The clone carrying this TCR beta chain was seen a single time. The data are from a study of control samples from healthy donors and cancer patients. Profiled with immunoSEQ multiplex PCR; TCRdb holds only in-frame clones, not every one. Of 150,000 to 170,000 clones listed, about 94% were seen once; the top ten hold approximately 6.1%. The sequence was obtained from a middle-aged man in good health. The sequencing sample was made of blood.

The CDR3 reads CASSAVVGGGAYEQYF. The CDR3 region has the DNA TGTGCCAGCAGTGCAGTAGTGGGCGGGGGGGCCTACGAGCAGTACTTC. The chain combines TRBV6-1 with TRBJ2-7; TRBD2 matches at 9 bases. The length of the CDR3 is 16 residues. Germline CDR1 and CDR2: MNHNS and SASEGT. V lost 4 bases and J lost 2; bases outside the gene matches: 9.